This passage covers 4 T cell receptor beta chains from one sample sequenced in a study of OX40 agonist ivuxolimab in advanced cancers. Clones were read by immunoSEQ multiplex PCR, and TCRdb kept only the in-frame ones, dropping some. The top ten clones hold about a fifth of a sample with over 25,000 clones, roughly four fifths of them seen once. This specimen consisted of CD4+ or CD8+ T cells sorted from blood, obtained in a trial of the OX40 agonist ivuxolimab. Receptors originate from an adult with an advanced solid tumor such as melanoma, head and neck, liver or kidney cancer.

The chain links TRBV19 to TRBJ2-7; D unclear. The V gene lost 3 bases and the J gene lost 0 bases, with 9 bases spanning the gap. The CDR3 spans 14 residues. Germline V CDR1 and CDR2: LNHDA, SQIVND (reference sequence). CDR3 loop: CASSIGVNSYEQYF. In DNA, the CDR3 is TGTGCCAGTAGTATTGGTGTCAACTCCTACGAGCAGTACTTC.

The J gene is TRBJ1-1, the V gene TRBV27; 11 bases line up with TRBD1. The CDR3 has 15 residues. J lost 4 bases, V lost 6 bases, and 7 bases had no gene match. Germline lookup yields CDR1 MNHEY and CDR2 SMNVEV (reference sequence). This CDR3 is CASRPGTGGGTEAFF. The DNA of the CDR3 is TGTGCCAGCAGGCCCGGGACAGGGGGAGGCACTGAAGCTTTCTTT.

This clone was picked up one time. V usage is TRBV7-3 and J usage is TRBJ2-3; 10 positions match TRBD2. CDR3 length equals 15 residues. V trimming: 5 bases; J trimming: 4 bases; junction bases outside the gene matches: 6. Germline CDR1 SGHTA, CDR2 FQGTGA. The CDR3 DNA follows: TGTGCCAGCAGCACCGCCGGGACTAGCGCAGATACGCAGTATTTT. Protein product: CASSTAGTSADTQYF.

The genes are TRBV9 and TRBJ2-1; D gene uncertain. The CDR3 length is 12 residues. V was clipped by 0 bases and J by 6 bases, with 4 bases between them. Per the germline V gene, CDR1 is SGDLS and CDR2 is YYNGEE. CDR3 sequence reads: CASSVGSNEQFF. The CDR3 DNA reads TGTGCCAGCAGCGTAGGTAGCAATGAGCAGTTCTTC.